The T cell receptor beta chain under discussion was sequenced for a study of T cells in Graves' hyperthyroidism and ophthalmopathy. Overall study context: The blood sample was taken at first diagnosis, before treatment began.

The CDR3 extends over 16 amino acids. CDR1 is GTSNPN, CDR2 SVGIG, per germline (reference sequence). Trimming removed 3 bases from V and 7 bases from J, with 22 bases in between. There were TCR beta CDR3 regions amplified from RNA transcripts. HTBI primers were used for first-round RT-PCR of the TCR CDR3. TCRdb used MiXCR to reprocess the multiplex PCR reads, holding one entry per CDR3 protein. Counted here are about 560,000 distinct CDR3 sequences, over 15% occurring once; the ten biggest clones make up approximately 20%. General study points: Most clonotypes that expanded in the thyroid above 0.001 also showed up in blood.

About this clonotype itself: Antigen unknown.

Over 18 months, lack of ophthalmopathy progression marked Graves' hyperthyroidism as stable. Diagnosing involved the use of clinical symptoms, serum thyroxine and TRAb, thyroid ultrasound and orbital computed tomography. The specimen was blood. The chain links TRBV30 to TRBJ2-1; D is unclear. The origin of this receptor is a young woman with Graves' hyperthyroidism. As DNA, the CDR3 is TGTGCCTGGAGGGACCCTTCACGGGCGCGGCCGAATGAGCAGTTCTTC. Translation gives CAWRDPSRARPNEQFF. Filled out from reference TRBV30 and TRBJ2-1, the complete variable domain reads SQTIHQWPATLVQPVGSPLSLECTVEGTSNPNLYWYRQAAGRGLQLLFYSVGIGQISSEVPQNLSASRPQDRQFILSSKKLLLSDSGFYLCAWRDPSRARPNEQFFGPGTRLTVL.